A selection of T cell receptor beta chains follows, all from one sample in a study of T cells after yellow fever vaccination. TCRdb re-analysed the 5' RACE reads in MiXCR, keeping a single row per CDR3 protein. The table lists hundreds of thousands of distinct CDR3 sequences, 9% to 15% of them singletons. The sample in question was PBMCs, obtained on the day of the yellow fever booster vaccination. Every receptor here comes from a man aged 25 to 45 who received the YFV17D yellow fever vaccine. CDR3s include the opening cysteine and the closing phenylalanine or tryptophan. D genes are given only for firm matches. Clone size is stated in some rows and not others, as once, few, many or a class when expanded.

>TRBV7-2|TRBD2|TRBJ2-3|few
TGTGCCAGCAGCAAACTAGCGGGAGTCCCAGATACGCAGTATTTT
CASSKLAGVPDTQYF
>TRBV9|-|TRBJ2-1|-
TGTGCCAGCAGCGTAGAAGTGGGTCGTGAGCAGTTCTTC
CASSVEVGREQFF
>TRBV6-1|TRBD1|TRBJ2-3|-
TGTGCCAGCAGCCAGGCCCGGACAGGGGTGACAGATACGCAGTATTTT
CASSQARTGVTDTQYF
>TRBV5-1|-|TRBJ2-1|-
TGCGCCAGCAGCTTGGCCGCTTTAAATTATTTCAATGAGCAGTTCTTC
CASSLAALNYFNEQFF
>TRBV6-2/TRBV6-3|TRBD2|TRBJ2-7|few
TGTGCCAGCAGTTTGAACGGACTAGCGGGACTCAACGAGCAGTACTTC
CASSLNGLAGLNEQYF
>TRBV10-3|-|TRBJ2-7|few
TGTGCCATCAGTCGTCAATCAGGGGCCGAGCAGTACTTC
CAISRQSGAEQYF
>TRBV20-1|TRBD2|TRBJ2-4|-
TGCAGTGCTAGCGCCGGGACTAGCGGGTGGGGAAACATTCAGTACTTC
CSASAGTSGWGNIQYF
>TRBV24-1|-|TRBJ2-3|few
TGTGCCACCAGTGGGGATAGCGGCGGGACGCAGTATTTT
CATSGDSGGTQYF
>TRBV7-2|-|TRBJ2-1|-
TGTGCCAGCAGCCTCCAACTAGCTCCGGCCTACAATGAGCAGTTCTTC
CASSLQLAPAYNEQFF
>TRBV12-3/TRBV12-4|-|TRBJ2-2|many
TGTGCCAGCAGCAAGAGGGGTACCGGGGAGCTGTTTTTT
CASSKRGTGELFF
>TRBV12-3/TRBV12-4|TRBD2|TRBJ2-2|few
TGTGCCAGCAGCTCGACTAGCGGGACCCCCGGGGAGCTGTTTTTT
CASSSTSGTPGELFF
>TRBV5-6|-|TRBJ1-5|-
TGTGCCAGCAATCGGGGGGCGCTTGGTCAGCCCCAGCATTTT
CASNRGALGQPQHF
>TRBV4-2|-|TRBJ2-3|-
TGTGCCAGCAGCCCTAACGGGCCAGCGGGTACGGATACGCAGTATTTT
CASSPNGPAGTDTQYF
>TRBV6-4|-|TRBJ2-1|few
TGTGCCAGCAGTGAACAACCCCTCAATGAGCAGTTCTTC
CASSEQPLNEQFF
>TRBV28|-|TRBJ2-5|few
TGTGCCAGCAGTTCCCAGTTGGGGAATTCCCAAGAGACCCAGTACTTC
CASSSQLGNSQETQYF
>TRBV28|TRBD2|TRBJ2-3|-
TGTGCCAGCAGTTTACGGGCGGGAGGCGCACATACGCAGTATTTT
CASSLRAGGAHTQYF
>TRBV19|-|TRBJ2-3|few
TGTGCCAGCTGGGGGGATACGCAGTATTTT
CASWGDTQYF
>TRBV9|TRBD2|TRBJ2-7|few
TGTGCCAGCAGCGTAGCTGGGACTAGCGGGAACTACGAGCAGTACTTC
CASSVAGTSGNYEQYF
>TRBV6-1|-|TRBJ1-4|once
TGTGCCAGTAGAGCAGGTCGGCGGGAAAAACTGCTTTTT
CASRAGRREKLLF
>TRBV20-1|-|TRBJ1-1|-
TGCAGTCCCCGGAGGACGGGCAGGATGAACACTGAAGCTTTCTTT
CSPRRTGRMNTEAFF
>TRBV5-1|TRBD2|TRBJ2-1|-
TGCGCCAGCAGCTTGGGGGCGGGAGGTCATGAGCAGTTCTTC
CASSLGAGGHEQFF
>TRBV24-1|TRBD2|TRBJ2-1|-
TGTGCCACCAGTGCTTTGACTAGCGGGGGCAGTCTCAATGAGCAGTTCTTC
CATSALTSGGSLNEQFF